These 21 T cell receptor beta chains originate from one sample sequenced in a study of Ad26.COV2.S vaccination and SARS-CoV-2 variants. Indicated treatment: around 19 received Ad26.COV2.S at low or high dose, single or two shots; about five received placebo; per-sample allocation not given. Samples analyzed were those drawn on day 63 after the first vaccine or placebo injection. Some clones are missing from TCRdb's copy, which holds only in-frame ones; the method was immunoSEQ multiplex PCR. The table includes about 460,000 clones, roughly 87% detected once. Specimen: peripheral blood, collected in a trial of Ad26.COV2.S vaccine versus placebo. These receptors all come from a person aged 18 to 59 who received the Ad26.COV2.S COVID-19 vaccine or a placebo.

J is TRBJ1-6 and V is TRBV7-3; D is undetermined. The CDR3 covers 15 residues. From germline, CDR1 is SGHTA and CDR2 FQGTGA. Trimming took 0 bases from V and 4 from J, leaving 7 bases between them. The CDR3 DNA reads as TGTGCCAGCAGCTTAACAGGCGCGTATAATTCACCCCTCCACTTT. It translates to CASSLTGAYNSPLHF.

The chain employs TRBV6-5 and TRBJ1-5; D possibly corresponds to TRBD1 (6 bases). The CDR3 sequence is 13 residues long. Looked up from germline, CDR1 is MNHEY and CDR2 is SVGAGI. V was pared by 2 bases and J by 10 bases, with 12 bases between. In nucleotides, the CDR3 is TGTGCCAGCAGTTACACCCGGGACACTCCCCAGCATTTT. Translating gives CASSYTRDTPQHF.

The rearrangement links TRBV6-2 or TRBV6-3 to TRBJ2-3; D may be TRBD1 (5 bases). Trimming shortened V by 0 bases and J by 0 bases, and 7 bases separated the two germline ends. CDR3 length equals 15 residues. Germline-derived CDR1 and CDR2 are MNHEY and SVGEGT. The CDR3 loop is CASSYSGHSTDTQYF. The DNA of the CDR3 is TGTGCCAGCAGTTACTCCGGACATAGCACAGATACGCAGTATTTT.

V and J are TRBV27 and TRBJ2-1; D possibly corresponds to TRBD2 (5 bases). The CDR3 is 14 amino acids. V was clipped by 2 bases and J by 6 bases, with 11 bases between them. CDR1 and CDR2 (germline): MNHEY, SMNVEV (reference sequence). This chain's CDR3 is CASSLVVGSNEQFF. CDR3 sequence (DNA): TGTGCCAGCAGTTTAGTAGTGGGGAGCAATGAGCAGTTCTTC.

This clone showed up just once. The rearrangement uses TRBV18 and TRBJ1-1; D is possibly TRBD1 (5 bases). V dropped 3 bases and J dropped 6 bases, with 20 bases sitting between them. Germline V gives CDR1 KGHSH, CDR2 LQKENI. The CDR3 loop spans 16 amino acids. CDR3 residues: CASSPQGHLNGAEAFF. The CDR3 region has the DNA TGTGCCAGCTCACCGCAAGGACATCTCAATGGTGCTGAAGCTTTCTTT.

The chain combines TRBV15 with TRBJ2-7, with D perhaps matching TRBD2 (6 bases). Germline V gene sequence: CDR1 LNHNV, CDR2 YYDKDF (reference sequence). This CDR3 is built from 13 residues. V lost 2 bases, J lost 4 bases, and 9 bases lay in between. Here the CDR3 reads CATSRRDFYEQYF. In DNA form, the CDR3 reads TGTGCCACCAGCAGACGGGACTTTTACGAGCAGTACTTC.

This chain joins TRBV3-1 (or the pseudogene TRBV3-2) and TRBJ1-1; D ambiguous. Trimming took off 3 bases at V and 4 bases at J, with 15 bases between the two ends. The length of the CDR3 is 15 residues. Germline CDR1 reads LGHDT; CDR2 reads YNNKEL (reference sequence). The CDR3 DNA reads TGTGCCAGCAGCCAGGGCGAGGGTTGGGGCACTGAAGCTTTCTTT. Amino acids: CASSQGEGWGTEAFF.

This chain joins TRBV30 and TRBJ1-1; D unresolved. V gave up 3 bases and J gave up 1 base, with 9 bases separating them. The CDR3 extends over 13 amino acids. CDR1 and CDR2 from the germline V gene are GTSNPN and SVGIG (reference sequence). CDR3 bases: TGTGCCTGGAGGATGGTAGGGAACACTGAAGCTTTCTTT. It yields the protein CAWRMVGNTEAFF.

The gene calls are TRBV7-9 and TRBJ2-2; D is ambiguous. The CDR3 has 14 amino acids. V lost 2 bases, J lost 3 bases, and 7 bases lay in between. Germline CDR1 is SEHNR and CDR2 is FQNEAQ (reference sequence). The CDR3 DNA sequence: TGTGCCAGCAGCTTAATCCAAGACACCGGGGAGCTGTTTTTT. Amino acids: CASSLIQDTGELFF. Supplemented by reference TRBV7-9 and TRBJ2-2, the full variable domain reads DTGVSQNPRHKITKRGQNVTFRCDPISEHNRLYWYRQTLGQGPEFLTYFQNEAQLEKSRLLSDRFSAERPKGSFSTLEIQRTEQGDSAMYLCASSLIQDTGELFFGEGSRLTVL.

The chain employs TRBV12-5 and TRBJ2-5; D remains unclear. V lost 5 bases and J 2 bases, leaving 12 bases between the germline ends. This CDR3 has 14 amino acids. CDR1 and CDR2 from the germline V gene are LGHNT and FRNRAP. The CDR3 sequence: CASGLSGPQETQYF. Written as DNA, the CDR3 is TGTGCTAGTGGTCTCTCGGGCCCACAAGAGACCCAGTACTTC.

CDR3 nucleotides: TGTGCCAGTATTAGACAGGGGGCCTTGAACACCGGGGAGCTGTTTTTT. It yields the protein CASIRQGALNTGELFF. The chain carries TRBV19 and TRBJ2-2; 10 bases fit TRBD1. CDR3 length equals 16 residues. The ends lost 7 bases at V and 1 base at J; junction bases unmatched: 6. The germline gives CDR1 LNHDA, CDR2 SQIVND (reference sequence).

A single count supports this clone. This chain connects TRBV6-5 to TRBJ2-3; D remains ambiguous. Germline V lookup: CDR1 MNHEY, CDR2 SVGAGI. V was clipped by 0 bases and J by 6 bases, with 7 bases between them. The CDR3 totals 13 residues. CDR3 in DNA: TGTGCCAGCAGTTACTCGAGGTGGGATACGCAGTATTTT. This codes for CASSYSRWDTQYF.

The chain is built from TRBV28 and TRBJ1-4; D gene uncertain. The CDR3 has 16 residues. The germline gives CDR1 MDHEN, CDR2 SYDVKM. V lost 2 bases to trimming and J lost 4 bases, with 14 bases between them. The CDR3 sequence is CASSLKGAINNEKLFF. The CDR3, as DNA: TGTGCCAGCAGTTTAAAGGGAGCGATCAATAATGAAAAACTGTTTTTT.

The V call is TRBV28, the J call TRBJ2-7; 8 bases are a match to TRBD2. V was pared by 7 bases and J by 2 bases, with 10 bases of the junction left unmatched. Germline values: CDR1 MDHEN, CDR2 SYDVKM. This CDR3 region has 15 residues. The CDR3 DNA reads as TGTGCCAGCACTTCCGCGGTAGCGGGGACCTACGAGCAGTACTTC. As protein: CASTSAVAGTYEQYF.

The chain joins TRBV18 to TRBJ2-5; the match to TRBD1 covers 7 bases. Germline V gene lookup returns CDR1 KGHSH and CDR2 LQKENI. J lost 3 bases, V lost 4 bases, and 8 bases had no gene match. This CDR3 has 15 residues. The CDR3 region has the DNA TGTGCCAGCTCACTCTATACAGGGGAGAAAGAGACCCAGTACTTC. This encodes CASSLYTGEKETQYF.

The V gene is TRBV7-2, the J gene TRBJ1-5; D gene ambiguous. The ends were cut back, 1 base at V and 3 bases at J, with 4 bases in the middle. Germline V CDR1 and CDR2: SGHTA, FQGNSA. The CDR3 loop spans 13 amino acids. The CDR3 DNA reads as TGTGCCAGCAGCTTAGAGACCAATCAGCCCCAGCATTTT. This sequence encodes CASSLETNQPQHF.

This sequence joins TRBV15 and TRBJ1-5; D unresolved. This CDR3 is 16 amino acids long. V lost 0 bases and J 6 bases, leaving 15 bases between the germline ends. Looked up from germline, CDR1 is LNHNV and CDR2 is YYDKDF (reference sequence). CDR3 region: CATSRDEKDFGQPQHF. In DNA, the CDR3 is TGTGCCACCAGCAGAGATGAGAAGGACTTTGGTCAGCCCCAGCATTTT.

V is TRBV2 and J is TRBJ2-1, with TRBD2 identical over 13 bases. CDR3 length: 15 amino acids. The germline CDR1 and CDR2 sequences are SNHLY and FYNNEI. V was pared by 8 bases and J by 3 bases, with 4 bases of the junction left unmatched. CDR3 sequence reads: CASRLAGGRYNEQFF. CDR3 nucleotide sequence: TGTGCCAGCCGACTAGCGGGGGGCCGCTACAATGAGCAGTTCTTC.

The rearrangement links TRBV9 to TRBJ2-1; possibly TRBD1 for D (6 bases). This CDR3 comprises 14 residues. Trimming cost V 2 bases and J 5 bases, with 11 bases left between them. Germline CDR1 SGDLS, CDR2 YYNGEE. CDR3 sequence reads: CASSVSGQNNEQFF. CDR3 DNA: TGTGCCAGCAGCGTCTCGGGACAAAACAATGAGCAGTTCTTC.

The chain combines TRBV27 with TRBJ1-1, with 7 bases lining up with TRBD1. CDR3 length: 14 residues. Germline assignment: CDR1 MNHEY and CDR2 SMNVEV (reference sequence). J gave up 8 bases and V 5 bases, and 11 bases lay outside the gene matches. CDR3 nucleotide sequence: TGTGCCAGCAGTAGAAACCTCCGGGACAGAGAAGCTTTCTTT. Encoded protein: CASSRNLRDREAFF.

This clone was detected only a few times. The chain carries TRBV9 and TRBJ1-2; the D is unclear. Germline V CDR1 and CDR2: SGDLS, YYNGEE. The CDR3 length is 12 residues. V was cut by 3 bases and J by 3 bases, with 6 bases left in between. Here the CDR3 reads CASSDPYYGYTF. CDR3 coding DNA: TGTGCCAGCAGCGACCCATACTATGGCTACACCTTC.